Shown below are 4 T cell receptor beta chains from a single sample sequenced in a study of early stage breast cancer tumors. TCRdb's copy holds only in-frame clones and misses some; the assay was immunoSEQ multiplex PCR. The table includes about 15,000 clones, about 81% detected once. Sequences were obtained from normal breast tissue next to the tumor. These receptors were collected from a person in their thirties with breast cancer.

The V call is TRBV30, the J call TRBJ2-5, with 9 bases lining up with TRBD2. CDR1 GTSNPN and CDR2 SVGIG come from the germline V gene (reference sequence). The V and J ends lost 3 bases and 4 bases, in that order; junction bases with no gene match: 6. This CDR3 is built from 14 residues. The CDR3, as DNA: TGTGCCTGGAGGGCGGGAGGGCCGAGAGAGACCCAGTACTTC. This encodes CAWRAGGPRETQYF.

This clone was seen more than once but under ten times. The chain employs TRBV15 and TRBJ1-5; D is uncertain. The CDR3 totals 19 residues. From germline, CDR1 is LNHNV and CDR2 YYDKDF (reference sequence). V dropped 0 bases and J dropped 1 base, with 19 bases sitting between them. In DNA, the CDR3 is TGTGCCACCAGCAGAGAGGGGTCGGACCTAGACTTAAGCAATCAGCCCCAGCATTTT. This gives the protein CATSREGSDLDLSNQPQHF.

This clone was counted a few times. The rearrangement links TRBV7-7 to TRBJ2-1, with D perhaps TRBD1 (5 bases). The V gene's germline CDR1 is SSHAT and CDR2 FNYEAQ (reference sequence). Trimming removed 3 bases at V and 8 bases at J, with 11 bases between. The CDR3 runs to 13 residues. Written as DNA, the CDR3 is TGTGCCAGCAGCTTGAACCAGGGCCATGAGCAGTTCTTC. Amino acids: CASSLNQGHEQFF.

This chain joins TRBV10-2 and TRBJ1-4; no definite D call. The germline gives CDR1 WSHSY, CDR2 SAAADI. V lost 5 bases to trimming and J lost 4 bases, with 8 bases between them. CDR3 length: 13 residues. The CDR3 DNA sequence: TGCGCCAGCAGTAATGACGGTAATGAAAAACTGTTTTTT. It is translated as CASSNDGNEKLFF.